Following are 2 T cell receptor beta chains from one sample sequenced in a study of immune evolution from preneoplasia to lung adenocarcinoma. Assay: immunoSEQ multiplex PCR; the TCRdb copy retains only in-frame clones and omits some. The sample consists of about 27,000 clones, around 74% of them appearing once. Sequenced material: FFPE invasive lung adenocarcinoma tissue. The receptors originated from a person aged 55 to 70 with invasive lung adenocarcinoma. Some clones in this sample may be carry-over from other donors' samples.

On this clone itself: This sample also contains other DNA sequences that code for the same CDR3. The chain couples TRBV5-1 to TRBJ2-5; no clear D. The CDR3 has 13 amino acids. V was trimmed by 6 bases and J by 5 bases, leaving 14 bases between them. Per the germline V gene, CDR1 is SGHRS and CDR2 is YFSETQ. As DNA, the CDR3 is TGCGCCAGCACCTCTCGGACCGGGGAGACCCAGTACTTC. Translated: CASTSRTGETQYF.

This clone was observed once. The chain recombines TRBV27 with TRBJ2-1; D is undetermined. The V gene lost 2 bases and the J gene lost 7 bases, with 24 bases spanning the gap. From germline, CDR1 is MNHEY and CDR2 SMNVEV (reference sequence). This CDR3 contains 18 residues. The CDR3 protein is CASSLLSYAQRRMNEQFF. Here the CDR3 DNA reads TGTGCCAGCAGTTTACTCTCGTATGCCCAACGAAGGATGAATGAGCAGTTCTTC.